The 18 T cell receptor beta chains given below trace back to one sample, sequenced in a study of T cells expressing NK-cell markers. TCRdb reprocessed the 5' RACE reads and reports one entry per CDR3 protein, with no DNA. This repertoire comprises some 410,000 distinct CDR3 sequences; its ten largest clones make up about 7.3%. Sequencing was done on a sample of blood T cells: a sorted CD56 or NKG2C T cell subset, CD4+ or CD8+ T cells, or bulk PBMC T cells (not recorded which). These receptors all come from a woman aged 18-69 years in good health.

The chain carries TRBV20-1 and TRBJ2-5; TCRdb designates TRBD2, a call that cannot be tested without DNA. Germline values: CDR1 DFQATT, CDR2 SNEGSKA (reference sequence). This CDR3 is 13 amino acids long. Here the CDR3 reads CSARVGGKETQYF.

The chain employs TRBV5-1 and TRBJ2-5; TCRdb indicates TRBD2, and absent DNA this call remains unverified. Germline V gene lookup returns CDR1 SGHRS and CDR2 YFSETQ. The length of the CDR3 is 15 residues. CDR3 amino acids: CASSFIIGTQETQYF.

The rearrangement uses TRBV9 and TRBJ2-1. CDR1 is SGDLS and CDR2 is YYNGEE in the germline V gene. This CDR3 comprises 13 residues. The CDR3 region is CASSVATYNEQFF. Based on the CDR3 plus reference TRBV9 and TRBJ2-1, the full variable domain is DSGVTQTPKHLITATGQRVTLRCSPRSGDLSVYWYQQSLDQGLQFLIQYYNGEERAKGNILERFSAQQFPDLHSELNLSSLELGDSALYFCASSVATYNEQFFGPGTRLTVL.

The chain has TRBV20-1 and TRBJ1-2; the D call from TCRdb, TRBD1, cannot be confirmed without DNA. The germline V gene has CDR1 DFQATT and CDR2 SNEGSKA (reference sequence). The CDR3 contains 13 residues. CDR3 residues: CSARTGVDYGYTF.

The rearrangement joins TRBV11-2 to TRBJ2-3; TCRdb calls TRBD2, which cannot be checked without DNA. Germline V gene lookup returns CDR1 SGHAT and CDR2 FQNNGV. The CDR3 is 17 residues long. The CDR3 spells CASSIPGLAGTFYTQYF.

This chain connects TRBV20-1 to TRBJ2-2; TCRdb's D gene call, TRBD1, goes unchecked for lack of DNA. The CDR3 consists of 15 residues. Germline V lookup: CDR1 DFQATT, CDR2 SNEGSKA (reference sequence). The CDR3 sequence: CSATTGFRARGELFF.

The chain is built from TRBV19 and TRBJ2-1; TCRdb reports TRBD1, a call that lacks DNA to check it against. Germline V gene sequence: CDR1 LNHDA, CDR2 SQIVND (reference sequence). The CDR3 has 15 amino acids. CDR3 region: CASSLGQGGYNEQFF. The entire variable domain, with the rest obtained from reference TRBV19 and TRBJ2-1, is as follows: DGGITQSPKYLFRKEGQNVTLSCEQNLNHDAMYWYRQDPGQGLRLIYYSQIVNDFQKGDIAEGYSVSREKKESFPLTVTSAQKNPTAFYLCASSLGQGGYNEQFFGPGTRLTVL.

CDR3 sequence: CAISVGTTWENEQYF. The chain combines TRBV10-3 with TRBJ2-7; no DNA is available, so the TRBD1 call from TCRdb remains unchecked. The germline CDR1 and CDR2 sequences are ENHRY and SYGVKD. There are 15 residues in the CDR3.

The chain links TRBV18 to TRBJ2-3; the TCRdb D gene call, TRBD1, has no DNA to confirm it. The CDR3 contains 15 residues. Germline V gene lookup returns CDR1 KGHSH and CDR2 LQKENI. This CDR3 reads CASSTDMPSTDTQYF. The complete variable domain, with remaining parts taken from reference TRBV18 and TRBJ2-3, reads NAGVMQNPRHLVRRRGQEARLRCSPMKGHSHVYWYRQLPEEGLKFMVYLQKENIIDESGMPKERFSAEFPKEGPSILRIQQVVRGDSAAYFCASSTDMPSTDTQYFGPGTRLTVL.

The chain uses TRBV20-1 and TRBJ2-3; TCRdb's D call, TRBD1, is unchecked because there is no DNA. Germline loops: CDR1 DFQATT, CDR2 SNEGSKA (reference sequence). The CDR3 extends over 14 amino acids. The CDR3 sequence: CSARVNRGPDTQYF.

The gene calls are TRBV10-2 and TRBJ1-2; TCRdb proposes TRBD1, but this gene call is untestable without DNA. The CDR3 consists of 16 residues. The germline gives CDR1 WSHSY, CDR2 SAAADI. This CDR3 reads CASSGPGPQKTYGYTF.

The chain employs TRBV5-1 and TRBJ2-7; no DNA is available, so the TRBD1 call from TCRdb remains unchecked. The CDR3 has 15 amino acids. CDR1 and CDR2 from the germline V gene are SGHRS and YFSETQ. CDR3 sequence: CASSPTGGAPHEQYF.

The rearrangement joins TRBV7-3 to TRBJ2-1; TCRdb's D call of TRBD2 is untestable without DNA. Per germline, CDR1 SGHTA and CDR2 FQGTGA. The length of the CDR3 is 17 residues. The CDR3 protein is CASSPSRSGGLGNEQFF.

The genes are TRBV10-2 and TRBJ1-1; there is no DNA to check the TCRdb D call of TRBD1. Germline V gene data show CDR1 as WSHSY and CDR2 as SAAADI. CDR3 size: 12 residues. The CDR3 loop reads CASKQGNTEAFF.

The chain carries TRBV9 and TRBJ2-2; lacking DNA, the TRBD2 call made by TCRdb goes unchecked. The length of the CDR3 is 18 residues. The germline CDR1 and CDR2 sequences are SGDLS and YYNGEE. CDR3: CASSVETSGSRNTGELFF.

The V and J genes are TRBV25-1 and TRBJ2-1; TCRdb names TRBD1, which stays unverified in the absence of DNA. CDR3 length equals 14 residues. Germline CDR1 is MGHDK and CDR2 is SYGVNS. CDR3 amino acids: CASSLGGIKNEQFF.

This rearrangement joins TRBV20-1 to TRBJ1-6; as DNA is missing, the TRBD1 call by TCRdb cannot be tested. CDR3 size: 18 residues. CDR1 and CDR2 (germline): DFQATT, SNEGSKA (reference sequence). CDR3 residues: CSAPYLQGAKIYNSPLHF.

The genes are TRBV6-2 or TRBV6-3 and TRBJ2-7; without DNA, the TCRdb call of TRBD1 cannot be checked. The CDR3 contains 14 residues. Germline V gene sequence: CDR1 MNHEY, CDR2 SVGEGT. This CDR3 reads CASVGTGSSYEQYF.